The clone carrying this T cell receptor (beta chain) was seen only a few times. The sample belongs to a study of CD8+ T cells in alopecia areata. Reverse transcription of extracted RNA yielded cDNA, which provided the sequencing template. The table came from immunoSEQ multiplex PCR; TCRdb's copy has only in-frame clones and leaves some out. The table records approximately 180,000 clones, less than 70% of them present only once. The CDR3 extends over 14 amino acids. Germline V gives CDR1 SQVTM, CDR2 ANQGSEA. V lost 6 bases, J lost 5 bases, and 10 bases stayed unmatched. Sample treatment: oral pan-JAK inhibitor, 5-10 mg twice daily.

The clonotype was recovered from a human donor with alopecia areata. The sequencing used CD8+ T cells sorted from blood, collected at week 24, from a patient treated with tofacitinib. The chain has TRBV29-1 and TRBJ1-1; 9 bases are a match to TRBD1. CDR3 bases: TGCAGCGTCCTCCGGACAGGGGTTGTTACTGAAGCTTTCTTT. This encodes CSVLRTGVVTEAFF.